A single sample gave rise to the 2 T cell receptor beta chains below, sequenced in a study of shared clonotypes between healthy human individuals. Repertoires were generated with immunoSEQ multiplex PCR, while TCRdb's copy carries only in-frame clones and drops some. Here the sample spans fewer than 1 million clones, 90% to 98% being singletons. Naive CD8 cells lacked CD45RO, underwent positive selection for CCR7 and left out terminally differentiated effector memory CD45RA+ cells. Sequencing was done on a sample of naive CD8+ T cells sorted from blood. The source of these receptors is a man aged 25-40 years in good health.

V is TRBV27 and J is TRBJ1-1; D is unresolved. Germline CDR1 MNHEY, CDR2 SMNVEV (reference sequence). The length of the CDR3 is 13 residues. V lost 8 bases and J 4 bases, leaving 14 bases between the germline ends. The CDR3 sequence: CASSRVEGTEAFF. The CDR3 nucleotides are TGTGCCAGCTCCCGGGTAGAGGGCACTGAAGCTTTCTTT.

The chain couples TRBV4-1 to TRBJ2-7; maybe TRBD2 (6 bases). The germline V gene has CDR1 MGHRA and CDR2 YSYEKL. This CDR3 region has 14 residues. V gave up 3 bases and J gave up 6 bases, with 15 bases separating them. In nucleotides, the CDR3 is TGCGCCAGCAGCCAGATAACGGGGGTGGGCGAGCAGTACTTC. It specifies CASSQITGVGEQYF.